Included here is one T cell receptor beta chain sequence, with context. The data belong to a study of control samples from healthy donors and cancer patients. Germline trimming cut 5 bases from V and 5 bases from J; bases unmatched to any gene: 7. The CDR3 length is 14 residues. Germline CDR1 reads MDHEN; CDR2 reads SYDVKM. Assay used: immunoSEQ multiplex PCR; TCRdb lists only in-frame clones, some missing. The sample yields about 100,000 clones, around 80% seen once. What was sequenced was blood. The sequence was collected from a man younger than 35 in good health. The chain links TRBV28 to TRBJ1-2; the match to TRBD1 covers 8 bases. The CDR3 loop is CASSPTGGWYGYTF. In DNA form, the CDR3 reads TGTGCCAGCAGTCCAACAGGGGGATGGTATGGCTACACCTTC.